This TCR beta chain was sequenced in a study of blood T cell repertoires in COVID-19. Overall study: The United States, Italy and Spain supplied acute and convalescent COVID-19 samples. From T cells, B-cell-depleted T cells, or PBMCs came the material, which was cDNA or gDNA.

In the original processing: Reference gene primer amplification yielded estimated nucleated cell counts. Method: immunoSEQ multiplex PCR; TCRdb's copy keeps in-frame clones and lacks some. V, J and clone size are taken as reported in that table, and D and trimming were inferred from the DNA itself. The sample contains 95,000 to 150,000 clones, 81% of which appear only once. This CDR3 is built from 13 residues. The J segment lost 7 bases and the V segment lost 8 bases, leaving 3 bases of the junction unmatched. Germline V lookup: CDR1 SNHLY, CDR2 FYNNEI. The sample taken for sequencing was peripheral blood. J is TRBJ1-4 and V is TRBV2; TRBD1 aligns across 11 bases. This TCR came from a woman aged 50 to 65 with acute or convalescent COVID-19. The CDR3 protein is CASLGQGGEKLFF. CDR3 DNA sequence: TGTGCCAGCCTGGGACAGGGGGGTGAAAAACTGTTTTTT. The full variable domain, with the rest looked up from reference TRBV2 and TRBJ1-4, is EPEVTQTPSHQVTQMGQEVILRCVPISNHLYFYWYRQILGQKVEFLVSFYNNEISEKSEIFDDQFSVERPDGSNFTLKIRSTKLEDSAMYFCASLGQGGEKLFFGSGTQLSVL.